This record concerns one TCR beta chain sequence. The sample comes from a study of CD8 T cells in Susac syndrome. RNA totalling about 0.45 to 1 ug underwent reverse transcription with random hexamers. TCRdb reanalysed the immunoSEQ multiplex PCR reads using MiXCR and keeps one entry per CDR3 protein. The table records more than 85,000 distinct CDR3 sequences, about 96% of them present only once. Losses at the gene ends were 4 bases for V and 6 bases for J; bases not matched to a gene: 10. Germline CDR1 KGHSY, CDR2 FQNENV. The CDR3 spans 16 residues. The clonotype was recovered from a human donor in good health. This chain links TRBV16 with TRBJ1-5; 9 bases line up with TRBD1. The source material was CD4+ T cells from PBMCs. The CDR3 loop reads CASSPRGQGSGQPQHF. The CDR3 DNA reads TGTGCCAGCAGCCCACGGGGACAGGGATCGGGTCAGCCCCAGCATTTT.